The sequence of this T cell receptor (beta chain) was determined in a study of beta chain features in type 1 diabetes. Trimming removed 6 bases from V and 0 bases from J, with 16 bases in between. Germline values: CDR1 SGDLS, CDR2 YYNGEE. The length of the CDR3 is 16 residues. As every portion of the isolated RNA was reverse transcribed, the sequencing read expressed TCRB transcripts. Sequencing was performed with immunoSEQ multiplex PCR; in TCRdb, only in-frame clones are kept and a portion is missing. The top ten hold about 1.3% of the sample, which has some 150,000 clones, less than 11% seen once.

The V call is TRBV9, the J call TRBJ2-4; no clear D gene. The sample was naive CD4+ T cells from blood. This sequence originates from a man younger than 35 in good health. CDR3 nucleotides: TGTGCCAGCACCCTAAACGGGTGGATAGCCAAAAACATTCAGTACTTC. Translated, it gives CASTLNGWIAKNIQYF.